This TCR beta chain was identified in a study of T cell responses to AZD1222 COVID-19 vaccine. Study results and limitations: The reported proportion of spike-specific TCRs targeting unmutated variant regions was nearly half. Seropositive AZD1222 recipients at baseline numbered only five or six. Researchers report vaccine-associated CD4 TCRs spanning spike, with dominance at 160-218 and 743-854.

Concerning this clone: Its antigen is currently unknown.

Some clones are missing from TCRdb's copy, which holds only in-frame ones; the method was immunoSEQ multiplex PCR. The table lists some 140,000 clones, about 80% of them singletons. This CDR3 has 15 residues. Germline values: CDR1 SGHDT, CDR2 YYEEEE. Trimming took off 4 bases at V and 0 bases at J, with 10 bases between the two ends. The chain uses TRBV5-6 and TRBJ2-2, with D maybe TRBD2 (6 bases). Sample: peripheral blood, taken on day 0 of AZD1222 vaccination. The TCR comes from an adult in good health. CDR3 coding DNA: TGTGCCAGCAGCCCGGGACTGTCGAACACCGGGGAGCTGTTTTTT. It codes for CASSPGLSNTGELFF.